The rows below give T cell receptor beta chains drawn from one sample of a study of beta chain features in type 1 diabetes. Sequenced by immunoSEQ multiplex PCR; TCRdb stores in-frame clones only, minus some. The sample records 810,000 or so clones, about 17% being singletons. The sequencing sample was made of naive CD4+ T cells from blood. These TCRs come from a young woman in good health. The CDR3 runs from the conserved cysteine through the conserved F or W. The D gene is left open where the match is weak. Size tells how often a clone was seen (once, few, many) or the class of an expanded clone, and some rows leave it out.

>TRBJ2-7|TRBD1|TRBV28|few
TGTGCCAGCAGAAGCGGACAGGGGACATACGAGCAGTACTTC
CASRSGQGTYEQYF
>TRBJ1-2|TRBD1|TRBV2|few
TGTGCCAGCAGTGCCGGACAGGGTTTTGGCTACACCTTC
CASSAGQGFGYTF
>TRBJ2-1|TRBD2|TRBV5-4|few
TGTGCCAGCACCCGGGGACTAGCGGGAGTAGACAATGAGCAGTTCTTC
CASTRGLAGVDNEQFF
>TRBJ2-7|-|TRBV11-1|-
TGTGCCAGCAGCTTTGGTCGGGCGTACGGGTACGAGCAGTACTTC
CASSFGRAYGYEQYF
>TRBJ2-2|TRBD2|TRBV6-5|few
TGTGCCAGCCTAGGGCTAGCGGACACCGGGGAGCTGTTTTTT
CASLGLADTGELFF
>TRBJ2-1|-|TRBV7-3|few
TGTGCCAGCAGCCACGTAGGAGCTGAGAATGAGCAGTTCTTC
CASSHVGAENEQFF
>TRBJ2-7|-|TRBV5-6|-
TGTGCCAGCAGCGGTGGACCAACAACGGGGCAGTACTTC
CASSGGPTTGQYF
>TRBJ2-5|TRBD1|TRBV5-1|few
TGCGCCAGTCGGACAGGGTTCCAAGAGACCCAGTACTTC
CASRTGFQETQYF
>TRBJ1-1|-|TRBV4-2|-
TGTGCCAGCAGCCAAGATGCGGGGAGGACTGAAGCTTTCTTT
CASSQDAGRTEAFF
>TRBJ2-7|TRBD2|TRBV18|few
TGTGCCAGCTCAGGGGCGGGAGGTACGAGAGAGCAGTACTTC
CASSGAGGTREQYF
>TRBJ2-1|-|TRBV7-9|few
TGTGCCAGCAGCCAAGGCTCCTACAATGAGCAGTTCTTC
CASSQGSYNEQFF
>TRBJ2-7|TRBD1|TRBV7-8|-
TGTGCCAGCAGCTTAGAGGACAGGGTCTACGAGCAGTACTTC
CASSLEDRVYEQYF
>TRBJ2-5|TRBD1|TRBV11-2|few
TGTGCCAGCAGCTTGAGACGGGACAGGATAGGGGCACAAGAGACCCAGTACTTC
CASSLRRDRIGAQETQYF
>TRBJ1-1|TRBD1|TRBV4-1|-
TGCGCCAGCAGCCCCCAGTCGGACAGGTCCGGGGCTGAAGCTTTCTTT
CASSPQSDRSGAEAFF
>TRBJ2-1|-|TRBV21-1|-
TGTGCCAGCAGGGGGGCGGGAGCGCGTAGGCTGAGGAGGGGTGAGCAGTTCTTC
CASRGAGARRLRRGEQFF